In its sample, the clone carrying this TCR beta chain was seen a few times. Its antigen remains unidentified. Germline CDR1 is MNHEY and CDR2 is SVGAGI. There are 12 residues in the CDR3. V was shortened by 5 bases and J by 5 bases, with 9 bases between the two germline ends. This sample is drawn from a study of T-cell memory formation after mild COVID-19. Study-level background: TCR clustering was largely donor specific.

General study results and limits: That cross-reactive memory joined was suggested by some responding clones appearing in pre-infection memory. While clones contracting from day 15 to 85 were balanced between CD4 and CD8, later expanders leaned CD4+.

Employing constant-segment primers, 5'RACE generated TCR alpha and TCR beta cDNA libraries bearing sample barcodes and UMIs. TCRdb reprocessed the 5' RACE reads with MiXCR, giving one entry per CDR3 protein. Among about 340,000 distinct CDR3 sequences listed, over 13% were seen once. Specimen: PBMCs or a T cell subset sorted from them (not recorded which). This TCR was recovered from a man in his late teens or twenties who had mild COVID-19 (a few samples of this study predate the infection). Cell type and time point are not known. This sequence joins TRBV6-5 and TRBJ2-5; unclear D gene. For the CDR3, the DNA is TGTGCCAGCAGTCATCCTACGGAGACCCAGTACTTC. Its protein product is CASSHPTETQYF.